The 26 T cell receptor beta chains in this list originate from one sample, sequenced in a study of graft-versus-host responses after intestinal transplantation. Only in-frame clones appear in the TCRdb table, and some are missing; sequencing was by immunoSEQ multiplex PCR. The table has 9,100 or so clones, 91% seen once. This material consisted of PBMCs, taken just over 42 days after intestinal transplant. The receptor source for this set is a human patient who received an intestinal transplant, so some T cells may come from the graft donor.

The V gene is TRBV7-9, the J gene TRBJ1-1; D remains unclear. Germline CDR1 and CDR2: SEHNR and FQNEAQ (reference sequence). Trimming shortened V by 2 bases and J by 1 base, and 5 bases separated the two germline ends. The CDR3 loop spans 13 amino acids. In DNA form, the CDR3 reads TGTGCCAGCAGCTTACAACCGAACACTGAAGCTTTCTTT. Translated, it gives CASSLQPNTEAFF.

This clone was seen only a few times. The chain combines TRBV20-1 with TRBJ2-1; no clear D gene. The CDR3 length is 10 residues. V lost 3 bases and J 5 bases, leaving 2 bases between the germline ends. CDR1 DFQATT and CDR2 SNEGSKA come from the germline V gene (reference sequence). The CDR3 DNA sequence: TGCAGTGCTAGCGACAATGAGCAGTTCTTC. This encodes CSASDNEQFF.

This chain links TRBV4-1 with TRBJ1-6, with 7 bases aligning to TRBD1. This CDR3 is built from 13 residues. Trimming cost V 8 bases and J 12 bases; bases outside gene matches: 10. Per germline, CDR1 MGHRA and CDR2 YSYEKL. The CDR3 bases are TGCGCCAGCCAGGACAGGCCCCCGGGACCCCTCCACTTT. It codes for CASQDRPPGPLHF.

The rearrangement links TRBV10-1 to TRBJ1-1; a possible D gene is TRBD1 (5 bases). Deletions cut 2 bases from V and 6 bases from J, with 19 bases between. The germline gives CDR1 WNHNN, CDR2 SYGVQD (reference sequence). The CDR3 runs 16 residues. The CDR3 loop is CASSEAGSGNIPEAFF. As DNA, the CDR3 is TGCGCCAGCAGTGAGGCAGGGTCAGGGAATATACCTGAAGCTTTCTTT.

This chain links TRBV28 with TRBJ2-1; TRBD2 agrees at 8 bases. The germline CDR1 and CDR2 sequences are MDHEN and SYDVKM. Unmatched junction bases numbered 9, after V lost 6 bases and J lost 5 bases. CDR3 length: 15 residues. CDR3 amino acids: CASRESGSTHNEQFF. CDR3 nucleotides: TGTGCCAGCAGGGAGAGCGGGAGTACCCACAATGAGCAGTTCTTC.

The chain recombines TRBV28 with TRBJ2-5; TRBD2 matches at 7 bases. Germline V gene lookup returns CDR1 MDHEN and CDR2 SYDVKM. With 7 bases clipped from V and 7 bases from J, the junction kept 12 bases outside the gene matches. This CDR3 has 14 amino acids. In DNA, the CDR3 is TGTGCCAGCATATCCCGGGGGACTATCGGGACCCAGTACTTC. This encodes CASISRGTIGTQYF.

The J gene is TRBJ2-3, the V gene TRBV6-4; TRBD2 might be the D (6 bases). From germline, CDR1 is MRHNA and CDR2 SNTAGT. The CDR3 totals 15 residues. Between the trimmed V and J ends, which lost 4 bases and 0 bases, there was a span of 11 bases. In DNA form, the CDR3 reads TGTGCCAGCAGTGCTATGCGGGGCAGCACAGATACGCAGTATTTT. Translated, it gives CASSAMRGSTDTQYF.

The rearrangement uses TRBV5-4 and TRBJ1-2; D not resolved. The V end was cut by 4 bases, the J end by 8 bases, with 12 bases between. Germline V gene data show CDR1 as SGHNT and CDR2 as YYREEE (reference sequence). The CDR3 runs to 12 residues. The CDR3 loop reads CASSILTEGYTF. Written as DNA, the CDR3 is TGTGCCAGCAGCATTCTCACGGAAGGCTACACCTTC.

CDR3 DNA sequence: TGTGCCAGCAGTCCTGAATCGAACACTGAAGCTTTCTTT. Translation: CASSPESNTEAFF. The rearrangement joins TRBV6-5 to TRBJ1-1; D ambiguous. In germline, CDR1 is MNHEY, CDR2 SVGAGI. This CDR3 is 13 amino acids long. V was pared by 5 bases and J by 1 base, with 8 bases between.

CDR3 in DNA: TGTGCCAGCACCGTTCTCCAGGGAGTGGATAGCTATGGCTACACCTTC. Protein sequence: CASTVLQGVDSYGYTF. The chain recombines TRBV7-2 with TRBJ1-2, with a possible D match to TRBD1 (5 bases). The CDR3 has 16 amino acids. Trimming took off 7 bases at V and 4 bases at J, with 22 bases between the two ends. Germline values: CDR1 SGHTA, CDR2 FQGNSA.

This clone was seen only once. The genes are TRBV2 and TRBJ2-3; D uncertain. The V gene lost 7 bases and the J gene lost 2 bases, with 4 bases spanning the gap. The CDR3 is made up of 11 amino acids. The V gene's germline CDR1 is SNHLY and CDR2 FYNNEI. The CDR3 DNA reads TGTGCCAGCATACTCACAGATACGCAGTATTTT. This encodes CASILTDTQYF.

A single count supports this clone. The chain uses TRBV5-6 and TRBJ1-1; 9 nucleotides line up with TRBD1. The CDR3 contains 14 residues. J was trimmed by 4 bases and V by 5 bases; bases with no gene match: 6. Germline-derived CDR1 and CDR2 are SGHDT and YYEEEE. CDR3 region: CASRGQGEGTEAFF. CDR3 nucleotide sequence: TGTGCCAGCAGGGGACAGGGTGAAGGCACTGAAGCTTTCTTT.

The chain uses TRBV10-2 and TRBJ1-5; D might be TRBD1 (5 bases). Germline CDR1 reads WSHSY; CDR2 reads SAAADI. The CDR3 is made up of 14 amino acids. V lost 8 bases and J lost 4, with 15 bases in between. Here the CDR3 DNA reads TGCGCCAGCTCAAAAGGGGTGTCGAATCAGCCCCAGCATTTT. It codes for CASSKGVSNQPQHF.

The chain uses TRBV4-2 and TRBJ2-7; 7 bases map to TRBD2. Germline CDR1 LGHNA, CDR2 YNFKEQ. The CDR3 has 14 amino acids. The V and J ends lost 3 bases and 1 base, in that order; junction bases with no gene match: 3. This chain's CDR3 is CASSQIGGSYEQYF. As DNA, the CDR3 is TGTGCCAGCAGCCAGATCGGGGGGTCCTACGAGCAGTACTTC.

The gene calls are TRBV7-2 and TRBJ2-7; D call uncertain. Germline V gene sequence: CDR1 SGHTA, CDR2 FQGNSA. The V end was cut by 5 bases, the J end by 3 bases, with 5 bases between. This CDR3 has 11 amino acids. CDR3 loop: CASSPIYEQYF. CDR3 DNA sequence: TGTGCCAGCAGCCCAATCTACGAGCAGTACTTC.

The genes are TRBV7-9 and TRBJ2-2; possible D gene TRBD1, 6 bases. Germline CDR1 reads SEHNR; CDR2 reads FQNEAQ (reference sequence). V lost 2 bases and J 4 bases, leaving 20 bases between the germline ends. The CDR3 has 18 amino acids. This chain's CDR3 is CASSLSGDQGFRTGELFF. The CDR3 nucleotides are TGTGCCAGCAGCTTATCCGGTGATCAGGGGTTTCGCACCGGGGAGCTGTTTTTT.

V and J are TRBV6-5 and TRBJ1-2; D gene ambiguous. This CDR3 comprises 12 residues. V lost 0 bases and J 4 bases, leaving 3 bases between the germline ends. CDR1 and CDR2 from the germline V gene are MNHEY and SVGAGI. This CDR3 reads CASSYSGYGYTF. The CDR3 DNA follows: TGTGCCAGCAGTTACTCGGGCTATGGCTACACCTTC.

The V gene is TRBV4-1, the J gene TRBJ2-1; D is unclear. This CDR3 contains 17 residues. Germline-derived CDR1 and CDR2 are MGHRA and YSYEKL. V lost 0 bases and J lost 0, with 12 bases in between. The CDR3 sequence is CASSQDSLRSSYNEQFF. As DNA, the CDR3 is TGCGCCAGCAGCCAAGATAGCCTTCGAAGCTCCTACAATGAGCAGTTCTTC.

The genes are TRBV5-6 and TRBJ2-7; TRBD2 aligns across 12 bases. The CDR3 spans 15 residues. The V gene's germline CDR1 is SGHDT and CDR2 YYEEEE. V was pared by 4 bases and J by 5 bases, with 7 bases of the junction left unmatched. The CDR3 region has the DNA TGTGCCAGCAGCCCATTATGGACTAGCGGGGACGAGCAGTACTTC. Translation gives CASSPLWTSGDEQYF.

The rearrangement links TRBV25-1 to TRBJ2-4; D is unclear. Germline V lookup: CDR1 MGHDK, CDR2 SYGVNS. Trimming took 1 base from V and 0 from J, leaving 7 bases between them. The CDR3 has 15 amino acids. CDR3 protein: CASSEFVGAKNIQYF. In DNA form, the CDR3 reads TGTGCCAGCAGTGAATTTGTTGGAGCCAAAAACATTCAGTACTTC.

The CDR3 DNA is TGTGCCATCACCAGCGGGGCCGCCTACGAGCAGTACTTC. Amino acids: CAITSGAAYEQYF. The chain uses TRBV10-3 and TRBJ2-7, with TRBD2 identical over 7 bases. With V trimmed by 7 bases and J by 2 bases, 5 bases remained unmatched. Germline assignment: CDR1 ENHRY and CDR2 SYGVKD. This CDR3 is 13 amino acids long.

The CDR3 reads CASSEAPRRTGTSIYNEQFF. The CDR3 DNA sequence: TGTGCCAGCAGTGAAGCGCCAAGAAGAACCGGGACTAGCATCTACAATGAGCAGTTCTTC. The gene calls are TRBV2 and TRBJ2-1; TRBD2 agrees at 9 bases. The CDR3 runs 20 residues. The germline CDR1 and CDR2 sequences are SNHLY and FYNNEI. V shed 0 bases, J shed 3 bases, and the junction held 15 bases outside the gene matches.

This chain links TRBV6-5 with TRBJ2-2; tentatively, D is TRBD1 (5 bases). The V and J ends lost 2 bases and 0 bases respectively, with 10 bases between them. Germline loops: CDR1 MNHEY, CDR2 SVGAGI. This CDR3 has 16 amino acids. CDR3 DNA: TGTGCCAGCAGTTACCAGGACACCCCGAACACCGGGGAGCTGTTTTTT. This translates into CASSYQDTPNTGELFF.

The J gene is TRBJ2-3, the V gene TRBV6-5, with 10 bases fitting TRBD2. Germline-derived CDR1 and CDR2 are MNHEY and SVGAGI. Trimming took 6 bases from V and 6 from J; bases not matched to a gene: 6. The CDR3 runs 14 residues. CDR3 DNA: TGTGCCAGCAGAGAAGCGGGAGGGCCGGATACGCAGTATTTT. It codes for CASREAGGPDTQYF.

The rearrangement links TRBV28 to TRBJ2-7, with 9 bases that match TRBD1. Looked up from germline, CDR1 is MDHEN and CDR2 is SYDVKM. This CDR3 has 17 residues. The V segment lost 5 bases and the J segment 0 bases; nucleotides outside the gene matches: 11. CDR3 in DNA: TGTGCCAGCAGTCCCTCCCTGGACAGGGGCTACTCCTACGAGCAGTACTTC. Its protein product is CASSPSLDRGYSYEQYF.

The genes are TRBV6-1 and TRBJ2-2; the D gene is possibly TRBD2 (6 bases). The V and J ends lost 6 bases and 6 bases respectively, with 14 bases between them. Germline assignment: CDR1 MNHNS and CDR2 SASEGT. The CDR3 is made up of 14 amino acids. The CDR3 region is CASSYGPGAGELFF. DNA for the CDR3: TGTGCCAGCAGCTACGGCCCGGGGGCCGGGGAGCTGTTTTTT.